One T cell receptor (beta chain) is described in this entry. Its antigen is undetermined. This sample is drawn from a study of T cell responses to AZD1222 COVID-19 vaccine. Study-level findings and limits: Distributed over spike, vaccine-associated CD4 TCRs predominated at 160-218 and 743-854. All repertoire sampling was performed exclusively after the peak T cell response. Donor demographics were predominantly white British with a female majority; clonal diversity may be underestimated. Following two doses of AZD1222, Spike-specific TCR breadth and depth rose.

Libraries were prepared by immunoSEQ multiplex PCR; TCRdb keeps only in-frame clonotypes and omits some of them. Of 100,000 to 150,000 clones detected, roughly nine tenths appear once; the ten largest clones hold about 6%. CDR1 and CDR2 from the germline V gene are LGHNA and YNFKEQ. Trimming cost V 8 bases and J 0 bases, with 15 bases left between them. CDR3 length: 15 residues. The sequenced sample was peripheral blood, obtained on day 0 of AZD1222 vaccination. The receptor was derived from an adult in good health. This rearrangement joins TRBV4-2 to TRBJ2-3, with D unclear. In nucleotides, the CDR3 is TGTGCCAGCGGTAGTCAGGACGCAAGCACAGATACGCAGTATTTT. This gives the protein CASGSQDASTDTQYF.